This T cell receptor beta chain was retrieved from a study of siplizumab effects on memory and regulatory T cells. Study outcomes and limitations: Naive T cells seemed more diverse than memory cells and seemed major alloresponse contributors.

The method was immunoSEQ multiplex PCR; TCRdb's version includes in-frame clones alone and lacks a portion of them. The sample records 100,000 or so clones, 92% being singletons. Points on this clone: As yet, its antigen is unknown.

The receptor was derived from a human donor in good health. Sequenced input: Tregs sorted from blood.

CDR3 nucleotide sequence: TGTGCCAGTAGTTTCAACCGACAGGGGGACGAAAAACTGTTTTTT. Amino acid sequence: CASSFNRQGDEKLFF. The gene calls are TRBV19 and TRBJ1-4, with 9 bases identical to TRBD1. CDR1 is LNHDA and CDR2 is SQIVND in the germline V gene (reference sequence). J gave up 8 bases and V 5 bases, and 9 bases lay outside the gene matches. This CDR3 spans 15 amino acids.